This T cell receptor beta chain is drawn from a study of T cells in Graves' hyperthyroidism and ophthalmopathy. The source material, RNA transcripts, was used to amplify TCR beta CDR3 regions. First-round RT-PCR of the TCR CDR3 relied on the HTBI primer set. One entry per CDR3 protein results from TCRdb running MiXCR on the multiplex PCR reads. This sample has fewer than 650,000 distinct CDR3 sequences, with roughly 14% found just once. This clonotype was recorded many times. V lost 4 bases to trimming and J lost 6 bases, with 10 bases between them. There are 13 residues in the CDR3. Germline V gene lookup returns CDR1 SGHAT and CDR2 FQNNGV.

V gene TRBV11-2 combines with J gene TRBJ2-1; TRBD2 is a possible D gene (5 bases). This receptor was identified in a woman in her 30s with Graves' hyperthyroidism that later progressed to Graves' ophthalmopathy. Source material: blood. CDR3 DNA sequence: TGTGCCAGCAGCTATCTAGCAGTCAATGAGCAGTTCTTC. This encodes CASSYLAVNEQFF.